This T cell receptor beta chain was identified in a study of shared clonotypes between healthy human individuals. Study outcomes and limitations: Approximately 5% was the fraction of naive CD4 clonotypes found shared across a few donors. Clonotypes shared by all four sorted-subset donors had higher generation probabilities than non-shared clonotypes.

Libraries were prepared by immunoSEQ multiplex PCR; TCRdb keeps only in-frame clonotypes and omits some of them. The profile shows some 1.1 million clones, approximately 77% of them singletons. In regard to this clone: Its target is unknown.

Germline values: CDR1 SGHAT, CDR2 FQNNGV. This CDR3 has 14 residues. Trimming removed 8 bases at V and 2 bases at J, with 14 bases between. This sequence joins TRBV11-2 and TRBJ2-3; perhaps TRBD2 as D (5 bases). The receptor comes from a man aged 18 to 29 in good health. Some clones in this sample may be carry-over from other donors' samples. Material: memory CD4+ T cells from PBMCs. Specified subset: CD45RA-negative fraction. The CDR3 spells CASQRPDPTDTQYF. CDR3 DNA: TGTGCCAGCCAGCGGCCTGACCCCACAGATACGCAGTATTTT.